The present T cell receptor beta chain was sequenced within a study of shared clonotypes between healthy human individuals. Study outcomes and limitations: An expected dependence of interdonor clonotype sharing on sequencing depth was noted.

Clones were read by immunoSEQ multiplex PCR, and TCRdb kept only the in-frame ones, dropping some. This table has some 350,000 clones, around two thirds appearing once. This clone was counted once. Its antigen remains unidentified. Trimming cost V 4 bases and J 0 bases, with 29 bases left between them. This CDR3 has 21 residues. CDR1 and CDR2 from the germline V gene are SGHRS and YFSETQ. Donors included only healthy HIV-negative adults lacking recent acute infections or vaccinations. The specimen was memory CD4+ T cells sorted from blood. Subset described: CD45RA-negative fraction. This chain uses TRBV5-1 with TRBJ2-1; D possibly matches TRBD1 or TRBD2 (5 bases each). This TCR was sampled from a man in his thirties or forties in good health. This CDR3 is CASSLSGRVQPSEGSYNEQFF. Here the CDR3 DNA reads TGCGCCAGCAGCCTGTCGGGACGGGTACAACCCTCAGAAGGCTCCTACAATGAGCAGTTCTTC.